The subject of this entry is one TCR beta chain. This entry belongs to a study of blood T cell repertoires in COVID-19. Study-wide context: Both acute and convalescent COVID-19 samples were obtained from the United States, Italy and Spain.

The study recruited people aged 18 to 89 years across around 23 US areas. Participant-given clinical history determined each cohort assignment. Repertoires were generated with immunoSEQ multiplex PCR, while TCRdb's copy carries only in-frame clones and drops some. This sample has 190,000 or so clones, with approximately 75% found just once. Sequencing was done on a sample of PBMCs or T cells enriched from blood (not recorded which). The receptor comes from a man aged 40-49 years who had recovered from COVID-19.

CDR3 nucleotides: TGTGCCAGCCGTCGGAGGGGTACCTTAAACACCGGGGAGCTGTTTTTT. Its protein product is CASRRRGTLNTGELFF. The rearrangement uses TRBV11-2 and TRBJ2-2, with TRBD2 as a possible D gene (6 bases). V lost 8 bases and J 2 bases, leaving 18 bases between the germline ends. From germline, CDR1 is SGHAT and CDR2 FQNNGV. The CDR3 spans 16 residues. The full variable domain, rest sourced from reference TRBV11-2 and TRBJ2-2, is EAGVAQSPRYKIIEKRQSVAFWCNPISGHATLYWYQQILGQGPKLLIQFQNNGVVDDSQLPKDRFSAERLKGVDSTLKIQPAKLEDSAVYLCASRRRGTLNTGELFFGEGSRLTVL.